The TCR beta chain described here comes from a study of early T cells in non-severe SARS-CoV-2 infection (dated by TCRdb to about 2021). Study-level background: Because TCR sequencing relied on bulk RNA taken from unsorted whole blood, pairing of alpha and beta chains was not possible. Results the study describes overall, beyond this receptor: VDJdb matching was skewed toward anti-spike CD8 responses, so virus-specific expansions were likely underestimated and private and CD4 specificities were missed.

Set within a cohort of healthcare workers in London, UK, this nested case-control study involved weekly PCR testing of nasopharyngeal swabs along with blood sampling. Healthcare workers were enrolled in the week of the UK lockdown, from 23 to 31 March 2020, and were followed every week for up to 16 weeks. This clonotype was counted many times. It has no known antigen specificity. Within one base of it there is no much larger clone, and no base qualities were kept. Libraries were constructed by 5' RACE. The reads were generated on a NextSeq 500. To correct for sequencing error and PCR bias, the TCR library protocol tagged individual cDNA molecules with unique molecular identifiers. Both TCR alpha and beta chains were sequenced, and tight co-correlation was observed between alpha and beta sequence abundances in each sample. In the authors' own workflow: V gene, J gene and CDR3 annotation of TCR sequences was performed with Decombinator V4. TCRs were defined as expanded if a significant change between any two time points was detected under a Poisson model with p below 0.0001. Abundances of TCRs were expressed as counts per million after normalisation to the total number of TCRs sequenced in each sample. MAIT TCRs were defined by TRAV1-2 paired with TRAJ12, TRAJ20 or TRAJ33, and iNKT TCRs by TRAV10 paired with TRAJ18. VDJdb, accessed 1 November 2021, was searched for CMV, EBV and SARS-CoV-2 annotated TCRs, excluding TCRs annotated for multiple antigens. The public reads were run again by TCRdb, first through fastp at Q25 and then through MiXCR, and only productive beta chains were kept. Here each entry gathers all rows of one CDR3 protein and keeps the most common genes and DNA. The V and J calls were not made by the authors but by TCRdb's processing. The sample table lists roughly 60,000 distinct CDR3 sequences, roughly 12% of them with a count of one. Together, the top ten hold less than 6% of the sample.

The germline V gene (reference sequence) specifies GTSNPN as CDR1 and SVGIG as CDR2. The CDR3, cysteine through phenylalanine, is 11 amino acids long. Only the CDR3 part of the read is kept: 33 bases, read in frame from the first base. The V end loses 4 bases and the J end loses 8 bases, and a stretch of 11 bases separates them. The receptor's source is an adult who was a healthcare worker with PCR-confirmed SARS-CoV-2 infection or an uninfected control (not recorded which). Sequencing was done on a sample of whole blood. Rearrangement joined TRBV30 to TRBJ1-2; the D gene cannot be named for sure. The CDR3 region has the sequence CAWTPGHGYTF. The bases are TGTGCCTGGACACCCGGGCACGGCTACACCTTC.